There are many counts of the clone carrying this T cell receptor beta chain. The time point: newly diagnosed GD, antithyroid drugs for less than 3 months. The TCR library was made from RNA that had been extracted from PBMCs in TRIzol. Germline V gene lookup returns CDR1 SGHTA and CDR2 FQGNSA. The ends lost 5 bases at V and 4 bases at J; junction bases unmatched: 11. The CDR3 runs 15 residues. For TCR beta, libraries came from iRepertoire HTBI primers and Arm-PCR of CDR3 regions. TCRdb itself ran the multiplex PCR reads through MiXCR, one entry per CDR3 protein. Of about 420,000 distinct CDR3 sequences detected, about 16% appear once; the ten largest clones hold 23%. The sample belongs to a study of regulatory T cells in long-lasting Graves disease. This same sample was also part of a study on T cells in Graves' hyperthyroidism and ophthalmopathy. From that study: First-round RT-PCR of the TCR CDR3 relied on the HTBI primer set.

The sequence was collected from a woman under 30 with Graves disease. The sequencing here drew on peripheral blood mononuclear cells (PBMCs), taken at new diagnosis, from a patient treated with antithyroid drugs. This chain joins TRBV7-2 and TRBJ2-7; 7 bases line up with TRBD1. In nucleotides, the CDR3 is TGTGCCAGCAGCGTTACAGGGGAGAGGGGTTACGAGCAGTACTTC. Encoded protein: CASSVTGERGYEQYF.